A selection of T cell receptor beta chains follows, all from one sample in a study of blood T cell repertoires in COVID-19. TCRdb's copy holds only in-frame clones and misses some; the assay was immunoSEQ multiplex PCR. The data show 230,000 or so clones, around 84% seen once. Material: PBMCs or T cells enriched from blood (not recorded which). These receptors came from a woman aged 50 to 60 who had been exposed to COVID-19. CDR3s include the opening cysteine and the closing phenylalanine or tryptophan. The D gene is left open where the match is weak. Size tells how often a clone was seen (once, few, many) or the class of an expanded clone, and some rows leave it out.

V,D,size,J,DNA,CDR3
TRBV3-1/TRBV3-2,TRBD1,.,TRBJ1-3,TGTGCCAGCAGCTCGACAGGGGAAGGAAACACCATATATTTT,CASSSTGEGNTIYF
TRBV6-5,.,.,TRBJ1-3,TGTGCCAGCAGGGAGGGGGGGACTGGAAACACCATATATTTT,CASREGGTGNTIYF
TRBV29-1,.,.,TRBJ1-1,TGCAGCGGGGGGGGAGGAAAATTTCAAACTGAAGCTTTCTTT,CSGGGGKFQTEAFF
TRBV10-1,.,.,TRBJ2-2,TGCGCCAGCAGTGAGTCGTTTTCCTACGGAGGGGACGGCACCGGGGAGCTGTTTTTT,CASSESFSYGGDGTGELFF
TRBV28,TRBD1,.,TRBJ1-2,TGTGCCAGCAGTTCTCGGGACAGGGTCTGGGGCTACACCTTC,CASSSRDRVWGYTF
TRBV5-5,TRBD1,few,TRBJ2-2,TGTGCCAGCAGGACAGGGTGGACCGGGGAGCTGTTTTTT,CASRTGWTGELFF
TRBV3-1/TRBV3-2,.,.,TRBJ2-3,TGTGCCAGCAGCCAAGATTCGGGACACTCGATTTCGCAGTATTTT,CASSQDSGHSISQYF
TRBV11-3,.,few,TRBJ2-1,TGTGCCAGCAGCTCCCGGACAGCCAATGAGCAGTTCTTC,CASSSRTANEQFF
TRBV7-9,TRBD1,.,TRBJ1-1,TGTGCCAGCAGCTTAGCCAGGGGGCGGCCTGAAGCTTTCTTT,CASSLARGRPEAFF
TRBV5-1,.,.,TRBJ1-1,TGCGCCAGCAGCTTGGTAGGGAGGACCGCTGAAGCTTTCTTT,CASSLVGRTAEAFF
TRBV4-3,.,.,TRBJ1-1,TGCGCCAGCAGCCAAGATCTTATACAGGGCCACACTGAAGCTTTCTTT,CASSQDLIQGHTEAFF
TRBV7-9,.,.,TRBJ1-1,TGTGCCAGCAGCCCGGGAGGGCAGCGGAACACTGAAGCTTTCTTT,CASSPGGQRNTEAFF
TRBV12-3/TRBV12-4,.,.,TRBJ2-7,TGTGCCAGCAGTTTGCTAAGGGGGAACGAGCAGTACTTC,CASSLLRGNEQYF
TRBV7-2,.,once,TRBJ2-1,TGTGCCAGCACTTACACTCGGGAGAATGAGCAGTTCTTC,CASTYTRENEQFF
TRBV6-1,TRBD1,.,TRBJ1-1,TGTGCCAGCAGTGAGACAGGGGGGGACACTGAAGCTTTCTTT,CASSETGGDTEAFF
TRBV7-5,.,.,TRBJ1-2,TGTGCCAGAAACCGGGACAGGGAACCTGGCTACACCTTC,CARNRDREPGYTF
TRBV27,TRBD1,.,TRBJ1-2,TGTGCCAGCAGCTATCAACAGGGGATTGGTCATGGCTACACCTTC,CASSYQQGIGHGYTF